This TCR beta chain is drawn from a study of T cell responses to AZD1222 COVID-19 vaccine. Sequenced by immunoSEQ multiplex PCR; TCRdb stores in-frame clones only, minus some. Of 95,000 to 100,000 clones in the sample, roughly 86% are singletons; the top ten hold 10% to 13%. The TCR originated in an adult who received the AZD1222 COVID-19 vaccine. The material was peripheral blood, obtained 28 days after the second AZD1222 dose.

In nucleotides, the CDR3 is TGTGCCAGCACCCCGCCGGGACAGCCGAATTCACCCCTCCACTTT. Its translation: CASTPPGQPNSPLHF. This chain uses TRBV2 with TRBJ1-6, with 7 nucleotides matching TRBD1. Germline CDR1 reads SNHLY; CDR2 reads FYNNEI. Trimming took 7 bases from V and 7 from J; bases not matched to a gene: 10. The CDR3 sequence is 15 residues long.